This note documents a single T cell receptor beta chain sequence. Antigen specificity is unknown. The CDR3 runs 16 residues. Germline CDR1 is SGHDN and CDR2 is FVKESK. V gave up 0 bases and J gave up 0 bases, with 11 bases separating them. This sample was taken from a study of shared clonotypes between healthy human individuals. Turning to the study itself: The study used three CD4 naive, three CD4 memory, two CD8 naive and one CD8 memory plate per donor.

Study outcomes and limitations: Incomplete sequencing of sorted subsets was indicated by rarefaction despite large depth. Naive subsets, compared against memory subsets, generally had larger estimated richness values.

TCRdb's copy holds only in-frame clones and misses some; the assay was immunoSEQ multiplex PCR. This sample has 2 million to 2.5 million clones, with 85% to 95% found just once. This sequence originates from a man in his late teens or twenties in good health. Some clones in this sample may be carry-over from other donors' samples. The chain recombines TRBV14 with TRBJ2-5; D is possibly TRBD2 (6 bases). Sequencing was done on a sample of naive CD4+ T cells from PBMCs. Subset of the sample: CD45RA+ positively selected. The chain's CDR3 is CASSQDRGRDQETQYF. Here the CDR3 DNA reads TGTGCCAGCAGCCAAGATCGGGGGAGAGACCAAGAGACCCAGTACTTC.